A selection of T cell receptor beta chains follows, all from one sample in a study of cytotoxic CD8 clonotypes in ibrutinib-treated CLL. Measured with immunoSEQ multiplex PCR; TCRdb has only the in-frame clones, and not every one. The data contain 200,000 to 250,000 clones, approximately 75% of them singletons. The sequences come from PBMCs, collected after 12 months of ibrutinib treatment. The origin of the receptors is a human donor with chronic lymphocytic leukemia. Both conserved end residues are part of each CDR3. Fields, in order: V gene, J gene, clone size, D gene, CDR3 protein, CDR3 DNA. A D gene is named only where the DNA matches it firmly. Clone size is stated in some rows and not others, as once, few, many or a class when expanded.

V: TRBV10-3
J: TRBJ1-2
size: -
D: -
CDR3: CAILEDYGYTF
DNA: TGTGCCATTTTGGAAGACTATGGCTACACCTTC

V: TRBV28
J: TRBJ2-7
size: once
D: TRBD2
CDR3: CASSPAGGSGSYEQYF
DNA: TGTGCCAGCAGCCCCGCGGGGGGTAGCGGGTCCTACGAGCAGTACTTC

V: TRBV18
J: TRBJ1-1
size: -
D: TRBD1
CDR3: CASSQRDRGGTEAFF
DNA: TGTGCCAGCTCACAACGGGACAGGGGTGGCACTGAAGCTTTCTTT

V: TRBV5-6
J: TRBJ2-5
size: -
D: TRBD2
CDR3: CASSLGTARGAQYF
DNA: TGTGCCAGCAGCTTGGGGACTGCGCGGGGGGCCCAGTACTTC

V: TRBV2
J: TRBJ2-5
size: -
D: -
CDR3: CASNRFIQETQYF
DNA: TGTGCCAGCAACAGGTTTATCCAAGAGACCCAGTACTTC

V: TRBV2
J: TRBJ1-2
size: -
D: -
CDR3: CASSARADGYTF
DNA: TGTGCCAGCAGTGCCCGGGCCGATGGCTACACCTTC

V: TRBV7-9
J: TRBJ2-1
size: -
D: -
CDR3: CASSLSAGKNEQFF
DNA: TGTGCCAGCAGCTTAAGTGCAGGGAAGAATGAGCAGTTCTTC

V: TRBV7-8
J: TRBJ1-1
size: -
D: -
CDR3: CASYRLLNTEAFF
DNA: TGTGCCAGCTATCGACTTTTGAACACTGAAGCTTTCTTT

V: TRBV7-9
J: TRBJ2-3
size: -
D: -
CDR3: CASSRGLGNTQYF
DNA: TGTGCCAGCAGCAGGGGCCTAGGGAATACGCAGTATTTT

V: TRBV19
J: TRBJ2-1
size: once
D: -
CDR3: CASGERYNEQFF
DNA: TGTGCCAGTGGCGAACGGTACAATGAGCAGTTCTTC

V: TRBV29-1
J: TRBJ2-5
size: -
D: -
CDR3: CSVAVRTYQETQYF
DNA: TGCAGCGTTGCCGTCAGGACATATCAAGAGACCCAGTACTTC

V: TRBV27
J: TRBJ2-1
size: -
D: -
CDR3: CASSRAGVRRDEQFF
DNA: TGTGCCAGCAGTCGGGCTGGGGTTCGTAGGGATGAGCAGTTCTTC

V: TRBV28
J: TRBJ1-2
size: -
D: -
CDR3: CASSSGARDGSTF
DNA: TGTGCCAGCAGTTCCGGGGCCCGTGACGGGTCCACCTTC

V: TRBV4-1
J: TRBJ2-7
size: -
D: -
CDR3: CASSQYKNEQYF
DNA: TGCGCCAGCAGCCAATACAAGAACGAGCAGTACTTC

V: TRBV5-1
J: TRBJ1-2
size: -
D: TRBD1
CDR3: CASSPPGQGRDYGYTF
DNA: TGCGCCAGCAGCCCGCCGGGACAGGGCCGGGACTATGGCTACACCTTC

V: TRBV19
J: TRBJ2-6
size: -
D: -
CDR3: CASIGGAANVLTF
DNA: TGTGCCAGTATTGGGGGAGCGGCCAACGTCCTGACTTTC

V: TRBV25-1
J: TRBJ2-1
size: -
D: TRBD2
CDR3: CASSELTSGYNEQFF
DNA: TGTGCCAGCAGTGAGCTCACTAGCGGCTACAATGAGCAGTTCTTC

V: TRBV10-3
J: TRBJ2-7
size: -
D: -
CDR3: CAISDKGDEQYF
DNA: TGTGCCATCAGTGATAAGGGGGACGAGCAGTACTTC

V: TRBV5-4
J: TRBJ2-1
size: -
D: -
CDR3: CASSLGIVRDEQFF
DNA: TGTGCCAGCAGCTTAGGTATAGTCCGCGATGAGCAGTTCTTC

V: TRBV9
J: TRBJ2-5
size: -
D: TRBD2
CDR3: CASSGGASGKETQYF
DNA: TGTGCCAGCAGCGGGGGAGCTAGCGGGAAAGAGACCCAGTACTTC

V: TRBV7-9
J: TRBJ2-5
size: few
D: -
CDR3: CASSRVGEETQYF
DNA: TGTGCCAGCAGCCGAGTCGGTGAAGAGACCCAGTACTTC

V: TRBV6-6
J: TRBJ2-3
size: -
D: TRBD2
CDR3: CATNRGTSGGTDTQYF
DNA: TGTGCCACCAACAGGGGGACTAGCGGAGGCACAGATACGCAGTATTTT

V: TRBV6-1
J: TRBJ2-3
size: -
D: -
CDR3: CASSAWLETGVDTQYF
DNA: TGTGCCAGCAGTGCGTGGTTAGAGACAGGAGTCGATACGCAGTATTTT

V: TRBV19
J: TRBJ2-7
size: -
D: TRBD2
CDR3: CASKGNSGGYEQYF
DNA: TGTGCCAGTAAGGGGAATAGCGGGGGCTACGAGCAGTACTTC

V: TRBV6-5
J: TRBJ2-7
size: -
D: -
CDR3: CASRYSGASSYEQYF
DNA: TGTGCCAGCAGATACTCCGGGGCGAGCTCCTACGAGCAGTACTTC

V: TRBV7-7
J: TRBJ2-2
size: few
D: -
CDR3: CASSPWDGNTGELFF
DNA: TGTGCTAGCAGCCCATGGGACGGAAACACCGGGGAGCTGTTTTTT

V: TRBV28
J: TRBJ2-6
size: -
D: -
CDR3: CASSSSGARGANVLTF
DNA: TGTGCCAGCAGTTCCTCGGGGGCGCGAGGGGCCAACGTCCTGACTTTC

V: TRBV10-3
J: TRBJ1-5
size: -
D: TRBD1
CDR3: CAISWDRADQPQHF
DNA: TGTGCCATCTCCTGGGACAGGGCGGATCAGCCCCAGCATTTT

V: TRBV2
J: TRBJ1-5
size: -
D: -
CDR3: CASSQGRSNQPQHF
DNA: TGTGCCAGCAGTCAGGGGAGGAGCAATCAGCCCCAGCATTTT

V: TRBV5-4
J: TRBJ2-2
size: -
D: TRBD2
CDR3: CASSVYGLARRGGELFF
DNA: TGTGCCAGCAGTGTGTACGGACTAGCCCGCAGGGGCGGGGAGCTGTTTTTT

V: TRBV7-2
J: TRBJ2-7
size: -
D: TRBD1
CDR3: CASSPGQGRNEQYF
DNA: TGTGCCAGCAGCCCCGGACAGGGGAGGAACGAGCAGTACTTC